This note documents a single T cell receptor beta chain sequence. This entry comes from a study of T cell changes during pregnancy in multiple sclerosis. The J segment lost 4 bases and the V segment lost 5 bases, leaving 3 bases of the junction unmatched. The length of the CDR3 is 14 residues. The germline CDR1 and CDR2 sequences are WNHNN and SYGVQD (reference sequence). Sequenced by immunoSEQ multiplex PCR; TCRdb stores in-frame clones only, minus some. This table has tens of thousands of clones, roughly 92% appearing once. The specimen was peripheral blood, collected in the second trimester of pregnancy. The J gene is TRBJ2-3, the V gene TRBV10-1, with 10 bases that match TRBD2. This receptor was obtained from a female donor with multiple sclerosis, enrolled in a pregnancy study. The CDR3 DNA reads as TGCGCCAGCAGTCCTAGCGGGAGTTCAGATACGCAGTATTTT. It is translated as CASSPSGSSDTQYF.